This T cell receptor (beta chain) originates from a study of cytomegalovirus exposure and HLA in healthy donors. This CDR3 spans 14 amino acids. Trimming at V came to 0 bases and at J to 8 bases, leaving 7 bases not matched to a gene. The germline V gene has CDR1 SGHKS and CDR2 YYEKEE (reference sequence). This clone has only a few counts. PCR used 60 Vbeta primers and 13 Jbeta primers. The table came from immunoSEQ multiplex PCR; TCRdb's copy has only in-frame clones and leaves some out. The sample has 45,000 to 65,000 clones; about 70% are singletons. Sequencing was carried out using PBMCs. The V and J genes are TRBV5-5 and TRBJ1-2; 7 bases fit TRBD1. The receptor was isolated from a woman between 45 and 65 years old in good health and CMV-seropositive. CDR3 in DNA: TGTGCCAGCAGCTTGGCAGGGGGTTCCGGCGGCTACACCTTC. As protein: CASSLAGGSGGYTF.